Listed below are T cell receptor beta chains from one sample, sequenced in a study of a mutant IDH1 vaccine in newly diagnosed glioma. Measured with immunoSEQ multiplex PCR; TCRdb has only the in-frame clones, and not every one. The repertoire consists of about 25,000 clones, with less than 85% occurring once and the leading ten covering approximately 11%. Their antigens are not known. This specimen was peripheral blood mononuclear cells (PBMCs), taken from a glioma patient whose treatment included an IDH1 peptide vaccine. These receptors all stem from a man aged 18 to 29 with glioma. Some clones in this sample may be carry-over from other donors' samples. The CDR3 runs from the conserved cysteine through the conserved F or W. The listing skips clone size in some rows; elsewhere it reads once, few, many or a size class.

J: TRBJ1-1
size: few
V: TRBV7-8
length: 16
CDR3: CASSLVRTGIITEAFF

J: TRBJ1-3
size: .
V: TRBV7-8
length: 15
CDR3: CASRAVEVSGNTIYF

J: TRBJ1-4
size: .
V: TRBV4-2
length: 13
CDR3: CASSPSPYEKLFF

J: TRBJ1-1
size: .
V: TRBV2
length: 16
CDR3: CASSEHDDRVGTEAFF

J: TRBJ2-3
size: .
V: TRBV5-1
length: 16
CDR3: CASSLGTSGLTDTQYF

J: TRBJ2-4
size: .
V: TRBV27
length: 14
CDR3: CAGSGALAKNIQYF

J: TRBJ1-4
size: .
V: TRBV7-9
length: 14
CDR3: CASSIRTTNEKLFF

J: TRBJ2-5
size: .
V: TRBV2
length: 12
CDR3: CASKRGQETQYF

J: TRBJ2-7
size: .
V: TRBV6-5
length: 13
CDR3: CASSYRSSYEQYF

J: TRBJ2-2
size: once
V: TRBV12-1
length: 14
CDR3: CASSFPSRDGELFF

J: TRBJ1-4
size: .
V: TRBV18
length: 14
CDR3: CASSPPGGGRKLFF

J: TRBJ2-3
size: .
V: TRBV2
length: 13
CDR3: CASSSMRTDTQYF

J: TRBJ1-2
size: .
V: TRBV18
length: 13
CDR3: CASSQGAADGYTF

J: TRBJ2-7
size: .
V: TRBV19
length: 13
CDR3: CASRDRVHYEQYF

J: TRBJ2-3
size: .
V: TRBV5-1
length: 15
CDR3: CASSPVGASTDTQYF

J: TRBJ1-2
size: .
V: TRBV2
length: 13
CDR3: CASSVVGVDGYTF

J: TRBJ2-2
size: few
V: TRBV7-9
length: 15
CDR3: CASSLGTGEVGELFF

J: TRBJ1-3
size: .
V: TRBV7-9
length: 14
CDR3: CASSPEIAGNTIYF

J: TRBJ2-3
size: .
V: TRBV7-8
length: 17
CDR3: CASSFSVSGGPTDTQYF

J: TRBJ2-5
size: .
V: TRBV6-4
length: 17
CDR3: CASSRGATSGGAETQYF